This T cell receptor (beta chain) was sequenced in a study of T cell changes during pregnancy in multiple sclerosis. TCRdb's table, derived via immunoSEQ multiplex PCR, lists solely in-frame clones and lacks some. The sample lists tens of thousands of clones, around 91% occurring once. The V and J ends lost 4 bases and 8 bases respectively, with 14 bases between them. This CDR3 is 13 amino acids long. Germline lookup yields CDR1 SGHVS and CDR2 FQNEAQ. V usage is TRBV7-8 and J usage is TRBJ1-2; D might be TRBD1 (6 bases). Sequencing was performed on peripheral blood, taken in the third trimester of pregnancy. The source is a female donor in good health, enrolled as a control in a pregnancy study. The CDR3 coding sequence is TGTGCCAGCAGCTCCATAGGGGGATGGGGCTACACCTTC. Amino acid sequence: CASSSIGGWGYTF.